The 2 T cell receptor beta chains presented below share a single source sample, sequenced in a study of blood T cell repertoires in COVID-19. Method: immunoSEQ multiplex PCR; TCRdb's copy keeps in-frame clones and lacks some. This table has around 130,000 clones, roughly four fifths appearing once. Specimen: peripheral blood. The receptors were sampled from a human donor in a cohort sampled during active COVID-19.

The gene calls are TRBV19 and TRBJ1-2; 9 bases are shared with TRBD1. Germline V gives CDR1 LNHDA, CDR2 SQIVND (reference sequence). CDR3 length: 15 residues. Trimming took 5 bases from V and 6 from J; bases not matched to a gene: 10. CDR3: CASSDSGTGRDGYTF. The CDR3 bases are TGTGCCAGTAGTGATTCCGGGACAGGGCGGGATGGCTACACCTTC.

This clone was detected once. The genes are TRBV12-3 or TRBV12-4 and TRBJ2-7, with D tentatively TRBD1 (6 bases). The CDR3 has 13 residues. Trimming removed 6 bases from V and 3 bases from J, with 12 bases in between. This chain's CDR3 is CASRRTVDYEQYF. In nucleotides, the CDR3 is TGTGCCAGCAGGCGGACAGTGGACTACGAGCAGTACTTC.